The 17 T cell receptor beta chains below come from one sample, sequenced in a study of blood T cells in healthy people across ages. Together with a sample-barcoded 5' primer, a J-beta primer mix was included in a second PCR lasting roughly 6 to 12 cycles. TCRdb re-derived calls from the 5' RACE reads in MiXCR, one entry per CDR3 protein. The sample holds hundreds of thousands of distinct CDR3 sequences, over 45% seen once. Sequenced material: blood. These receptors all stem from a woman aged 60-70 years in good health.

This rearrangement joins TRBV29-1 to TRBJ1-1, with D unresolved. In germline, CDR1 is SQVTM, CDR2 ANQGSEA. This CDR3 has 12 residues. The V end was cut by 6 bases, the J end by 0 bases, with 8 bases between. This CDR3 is CSVWDLNTEAFF. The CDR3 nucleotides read TGCAGCGTATGGGATCTGAACACTGAAGCTTTCTTT.

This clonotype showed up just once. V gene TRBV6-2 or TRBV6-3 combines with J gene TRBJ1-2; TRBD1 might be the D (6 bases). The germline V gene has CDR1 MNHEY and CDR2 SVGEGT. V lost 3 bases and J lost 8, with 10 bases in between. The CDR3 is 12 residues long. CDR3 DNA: TGTGCCAGCAGTTATACAGGGCGCGGCTACACCTTC. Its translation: CASSYTGRGYTF.

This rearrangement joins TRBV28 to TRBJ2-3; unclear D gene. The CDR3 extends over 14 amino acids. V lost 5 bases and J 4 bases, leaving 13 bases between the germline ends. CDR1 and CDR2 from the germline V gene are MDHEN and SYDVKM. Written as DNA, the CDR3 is TGTGCCAGCAGTGCCTTCCCTGATGCAGATACGCAGTATTTT. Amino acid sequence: CASSAFPDADTQYF.

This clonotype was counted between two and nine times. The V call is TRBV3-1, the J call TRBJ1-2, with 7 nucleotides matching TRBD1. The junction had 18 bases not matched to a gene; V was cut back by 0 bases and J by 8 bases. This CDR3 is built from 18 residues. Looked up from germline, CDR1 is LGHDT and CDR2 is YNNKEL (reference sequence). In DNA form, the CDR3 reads TGTGCCAGCAGCCAAGAGGGACAGCAACCGCGGACCTCCCGGGGCTACACCTTC. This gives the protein CASSQEGQQPRTSRGYTF.

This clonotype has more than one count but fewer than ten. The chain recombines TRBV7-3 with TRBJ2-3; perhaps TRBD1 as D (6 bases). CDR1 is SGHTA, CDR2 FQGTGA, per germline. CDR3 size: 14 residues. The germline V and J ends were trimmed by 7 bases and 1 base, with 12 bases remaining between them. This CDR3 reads CASTRTAGTDTQYF. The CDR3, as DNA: TGTGCCAGCACCAGGACAGCTGGCACAGATACGCAGTATTTT.

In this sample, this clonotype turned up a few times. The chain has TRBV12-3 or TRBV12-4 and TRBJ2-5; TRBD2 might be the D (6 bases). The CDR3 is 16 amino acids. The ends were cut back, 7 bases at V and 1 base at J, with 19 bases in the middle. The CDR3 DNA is TGTGCCAGCACTTTGTGGGGAGGTGCGGGCCAAGAGACCCAGTACTTC. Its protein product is CASTLWGGAGQETQYF.

The CDR3 nucleotides read TGTGCCAGCAGCTCCTTAGACAGGCCGTACGAGCAGTACTTC. Translated, it gives CASSSLDRPYEQYF. The chain recombines TRBV13 with TRBJ2-7, with TRBD1 as a possible D gene (6 bases). Between the trimmed V and J ends, which lost 4 bases and 4 bases, there was a span of 14 bases. The germline V gene encodes CDR1 PRHDT and CDR2 FYEKMQ (reference sequence). The CDR3 spans 14 residues.

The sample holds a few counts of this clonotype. CDR3 region: CASSFPGAYNEQFF. CDR3 sequence (DNA): TGTGCCAGCAGTTTTCCAGGAGCCTACAATGAGCAGTTCTTC. The chain links TRBV12-3 or TRBV12-4 to TRBJ2-1; no reliable D call. V lost 3 bases to trimming and J lost 2 bases, with 8 bases between them. This CDR3 region has 14 residues.

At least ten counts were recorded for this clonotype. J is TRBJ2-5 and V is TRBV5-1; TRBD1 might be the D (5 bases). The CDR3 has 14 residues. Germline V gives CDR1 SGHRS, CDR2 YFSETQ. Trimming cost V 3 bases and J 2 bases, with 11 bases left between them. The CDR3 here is CASSSRVGQETQYF. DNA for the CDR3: TGCGCCAGCAGCTCCAGGGTTGGGCAAGAGACCCAGTACTTC.

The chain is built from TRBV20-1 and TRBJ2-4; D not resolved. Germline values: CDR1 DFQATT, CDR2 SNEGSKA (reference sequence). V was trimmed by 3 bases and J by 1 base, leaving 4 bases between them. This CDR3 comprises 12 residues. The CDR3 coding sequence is TGCAGTGCTAGGGAGGCCAAAAACATTCAGTACTTC. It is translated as CSAREAKNIQYF.

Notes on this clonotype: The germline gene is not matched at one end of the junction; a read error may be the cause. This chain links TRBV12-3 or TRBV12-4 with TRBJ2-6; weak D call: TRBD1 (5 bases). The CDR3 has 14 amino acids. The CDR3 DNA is TGTGCCAGCAGTTTAGGGTCTGGGGCCAACGTCCAGACTTTC. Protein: CASSLGSGANVQTF.

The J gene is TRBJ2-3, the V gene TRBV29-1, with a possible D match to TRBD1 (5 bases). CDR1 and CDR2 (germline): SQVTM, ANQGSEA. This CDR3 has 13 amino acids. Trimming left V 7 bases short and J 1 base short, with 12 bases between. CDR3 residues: CSALETGTDTQYF. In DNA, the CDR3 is TGCAGCGCTCTAGAGACAGGCACAGATACGCAGTATTTT.

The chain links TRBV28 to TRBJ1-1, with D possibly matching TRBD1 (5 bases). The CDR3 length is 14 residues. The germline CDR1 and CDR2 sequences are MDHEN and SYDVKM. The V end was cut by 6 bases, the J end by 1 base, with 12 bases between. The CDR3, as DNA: TGTGCCAGCAGGCTCGGGACGGAGAACACTGAAGCTTTCTTT. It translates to CASRLGTENTEAFF.

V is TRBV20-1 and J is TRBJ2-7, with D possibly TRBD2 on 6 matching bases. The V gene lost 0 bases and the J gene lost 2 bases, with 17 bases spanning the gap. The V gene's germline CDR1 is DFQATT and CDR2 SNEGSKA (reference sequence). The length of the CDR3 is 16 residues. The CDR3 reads CSARDLASGHAYEQYF. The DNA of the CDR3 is TGCAGTGCTAGAGATCTCGCGAGCGGGCATGCCTACGAGCAGTACTTC.

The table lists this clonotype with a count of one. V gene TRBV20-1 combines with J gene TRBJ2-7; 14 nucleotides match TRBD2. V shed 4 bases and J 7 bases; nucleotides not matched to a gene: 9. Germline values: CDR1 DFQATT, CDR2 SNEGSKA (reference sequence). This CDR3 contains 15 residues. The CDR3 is CSAIAGTSGRNEQYF. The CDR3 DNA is TGCAGTGCTATCGCCGGGACTAGCGGGAGAAATGAGCAGTACTTC.

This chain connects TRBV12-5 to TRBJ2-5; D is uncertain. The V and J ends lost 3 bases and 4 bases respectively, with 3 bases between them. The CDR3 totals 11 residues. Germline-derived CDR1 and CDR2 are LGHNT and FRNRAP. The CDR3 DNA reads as TGTGCTAGTGGTTTCCTAGAGACCCAGTACTTC. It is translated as CASGFLETQYF.

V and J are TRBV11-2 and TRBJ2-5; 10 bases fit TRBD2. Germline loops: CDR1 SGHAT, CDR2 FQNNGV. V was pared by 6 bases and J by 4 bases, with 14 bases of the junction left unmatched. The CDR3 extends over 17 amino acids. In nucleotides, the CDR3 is TGTGCCAGCAGAAGAATAACGGGACTAGCGAGGAGAGAGACCCAGTACTTC. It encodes CASRRITGLARRETQYF.